The text below deals with one TCR beta chain. This specimen comes from a study of blood T cell repertoires in COVID-19. The assay was immunoSEQ multiplex PCR, and TCRdb's table has in-frame clones only and misses some. The sample carries 150,000 or so clones, roughly 80% recorded once. The CDR3 totals 13 residues. The germline gives CDR1 SGHNT, CDR2 YENEEA. V lost 5 bases to trimming and J lost 8 bases, with 15 bases between them. This sequence originates from an elderly man with acute or convalescent COVID-19. The V gene is TRBV11-3, the J gene TRBJ1-2; TRBD1 is a possible D gene (5 bases). Sequencing input: peripheral blood. The CDR3 DNA reads TGTGCCAGCAGCGAAAGCCTGGGGGGGGGCTACACCTTC. The encoded protein is CASSESLGGGYTF. Combining the CDR3 with reference TRBV11-3 and TRBJ1-2 gives the whole variable domain EAGVVQSPRYKIIEKKQPVAFWCNPISGHNTLYWYLQNLGQGPELLIRYENEEAVDDSQLPKDRFSAERLKGVDSTLKIQPAELGDSAVYLCASSESLGGGYTFGSGTRLTVV.